The next 23 T cell receptor beta chains were all read from a single sample in a study of blood T cell repertoires in COVID-19. Repertoires were generated with immunoSEQ multiplex PCR, while TCRdb's copy carries only in-frame clones and drops some. This table has some 180,000 clones, about 75% appearing once. Sequences were obtained from peripheral blood. The origin of the receptors is a woman aged 45-65 years with active or convalescent COVID-19.

The chain combines TRBV18 with TRBJ2-1, with D tentatively TRBD1 (5 bases). The length of the CDR3 is 12 residues. In germline, CDR1 is KGHSH, CDR2 LQKENI. The V gene lost 3 bases and the J gene lost 10 bases, with 10 bases spanning the gap. The CDR3 loop reads CASSPDRGEQFF. CDR3 nucleotide sequence: TGTGCCAGCTCACCGGATAGGGGCGAGCAGTTCTTC.

The chain joins TRBV6-6 to TRBJ2-7, with a weak D call TRBD2 (5 bases). The germline gives CDR1 MNHNY, CDR2 SVGAGI (reference sequence). The germline V and J ends were trimmed by 6 bases and 0 bases, with 9 bases remaining between them. This CDR3 has 13 amino acids. CDR3: CASSFGISYEQYF. CDR3 DNA: TGTGCCAGCAGCTTCGGGATCTCCTACGAGCAGTACTTC.

This clone is a singleton in its sample. The chain combines TRBV9 with TRBJ1-1, with D possibly being TRBD1 (5 bases). Per the germline V gene, CDR1 is SGDLS and CDR2 is YYNGEE. The CDR3 is 15 residues long. Trimming removed 3 bases at V and 0 bases at J, with 12 bases between. CDR3 loop: CASSAVGDLNTEAFF. In DNA form, the CDR3 reads TGTGCCAGCAGCGCAGTGGGGGACTTGAACACTGAAGCTTTCTTT.

Concerning this clone itself: Sequence at one end of the junction differs from germline and may be a read error. The rearrangement joins TRBV4-3 to TRBJ1-2; 8 bases map to TRBD1. The CDR3 sequence is 15 residues long. Germline V gives CDR1 LGHNA, CDR2 YSLEER. This chain's CDR3 is CASSQVTGANYGYAF. CDR3 nucleotides: TGCGCCAGCAGCCAAGTGACAGGGGCTAACTATGGCTACGCCTTC.

This clone showed up just once. The V and J genes are TRBV5-5 and TRBJ1-6; D perhaps matches TRBD1 (6 bases). V was shortened by 0 bases and J by 0 bases, with 10 bases between the two germline ends. The CDR3 runs 17 residues. The V gene's germline CDR1 is SGHKS and CDR2 YYEKEE (reference sequence). The CDR3 nucleotides are TGTGCCAGCAGCTTGGCCTCGGACAGCTCCTATAATTCACCCCTCCACTTT. This translates into CASSLASDSSYNSPLHF.

This clone was counted once. The V call is TRBV27, the J call TRBJ2-7, with 9 bases identical to TRBD1. Germline CDR1 reads MNHEY; CDR2 reads SMNVEV (reference sequence). Trimming at V came to 3 bases and at J to 5 bases, leaving 5 bases not matched to a gene. This CDR3 is built from 14 residues. CDR3 loop: CASSFSRDRDEQYF. The CDR3 DNA follows: TGTGCCAGCAGTTTCAGCCGGGACAGGGACGAGCAGTACTTC.

The chain combines TRBV5-1 with TRBJ1-6; D gene unclear. CDR1 is SGHRS and CDR2 is YFSETQ in the germline V gene. This CDR3 contains 16 residues. Trimming took off 0 bases at V and 0 bases at J, with 7 bases between the two ends. The chain's CDR3 is CASSLGATSYNSPLHF. The CDR3 bases are TGCGCCAGCAGCTTGGGGGCGACCTCCTATAATTCACCCCTCCACTTT.

This clone was seen more than once but under ten times. V and J are TRBV19 and TRBJ1-4; TRBD1 matches 7 bases. Germline V CDR1 and CDR2: LNHDA, SQIVND (reference sequence). The length of the CDR3 is 15 residues. With V trimmed by 3 bases and J by 3 bases, 4 bases remained unmatched. The CDR3 region has the DNA TGTGCCAGTAGTATTTTGGGGACAGCTAATGAAAAACTGTTTTTT. It codes for CASSILGTANEKLFF.

The CDR3 DNA reads as TGCGCCAGCAGCCAAGATGAGCGGGGACCCTACAATGAGCAGTTCTTC. Its translation is CASSQDERGPYNEQFF. This chain links TRBV4-3 with TRBJ2-1; 7 bases align to TRBD2. This CDR3 has 16 residues. V was pared by 0 bases and J by 2 bases, with 4 bases of the junction left unmatched. Looked up from germline, CDR1 is LGHNA and CDR2 is YSLEER.

This sequence joins TRBV19 and TRBJ1-1, with TRBD1 as a possible D gene (5 bases). The germline V and J ends were trimmed by 0 bases and 11 bases, with 10 bases remaining between them. CDR1 is LNHDA and CDR2 is SQIVND in the germline V gene (reference sequence). CDR3 size: 12 residues. CDR3: CASSIELRGAFF. The CDR3, as DNA: TGTGCCAGTAGTATAGAGTTGCGGGGGGCTTTCTTT.

This sequence joins TRBV7-2 and TRBJ2-2; 12 bases agree with TRBD2. In germline, CDR1 is SGHTA, CDR2 FQGNSA. Trimming removed 4 bases from V and 7 bases from J; junction bases left unmatched: 4. The length of the CDR3 is 15 residues. Here the CDR3 DNA reads TGTGCCAGCAGCTCTAGCGGGAGGGAGTACGGGGAGCTGTTTTTT. This codes for CASSSSGREYGELFF.

V usage is TRBV5-6 and J usage is TRBJ2-2; 8 bases agree with TRBD2. The germline V gene encodes CDR1 SGHDT and CDR2 YYEEEE. This CDR3 spans 16 amino acids. Losses at the gene ends were 2 bases for V and 1 base for J; bases not matched to a gene: 4. The CDR3 nucleotides read TGTGCCAGCAGCTTACCCGGGGGGGTGAACACCGGGGAGCTGTTTTTT. The encoded protein is CASSLPGGVNTGELFF.

The gene calls are TRBV9 and TRBJ2-7, with a weak D call TRBD2 (7 bases). CDR3 length: 14 residues. The V gene lost 1 base and the J gene lost 6 bases, with 14 bases spanning the gap. Per the germline V gene, CDR1 is SGDLS and CDR2 is YYNGEE. This CDR3 is CASSVLAGEGEQYF. As DNA, the CDR3 is TGTGCCAGCAGCGTATTAGCAGGGGAGGGCGAGCAGTACTTC. The full variable domain, with the rest looked up from reference TRBV9 and TRBJ2-7, is DSGVTQTPKHLITATGQRVTLRCSPRSGDLSVYWYQQSLDQGLQFLIQYYNGEERAKGNILERFSAQQFPDLHSELNLSSLELGDSALYFCASSVLAGEGEQYFGPGTRLTVT.

The chain uses TRBV9 and TRBJ2-1; TRBD2 is a possible D gene (6 bases). The germline V and J ends were trimmed by 0 bases and 5 bases, with 12 bases remaining between them. The length of the CDR3 is 15 residues. Germline V gives CDR1 SGDLS, CDR2 YYNGEE. DNA of the CDR3: TGTGCCAGCAGCGTAGACGGCTGGGGGGACAATGAGCAGTTCTTC. Amino acids: CASSVDGWGDNEQFF.

This chain connects TRBV27 to TRBJ2-1, with 9 bases matching TRBD1. There are 15 residues in the CDR3. Germline assignment: CDR1 MNHEY and CDR2 SMNVEV (reference sequence). V gave up 6 bases and J gave up 9 bases; unmatched junction bases: 12. The CDR3 region is CASRPPGTGTREQFF. For the CDR3, the DNA is TGTGCCAGCAGACCCCCCGGGACAGGGACCCGTGAGCAGTTCTTC.

This clone has only one observation. This chain joins TRBV30 and TRBJ1-4; 7 bases align to TRBD1. This CDR3 region has 15 residues. Germline CDR1 GTSNPN, CDR2 SVGIG (reference sequence). With 0 bases clipped from V and 7 bases from J, the junction kept 8 bases outside the gene matches. The CDR3 nucleotides read TGTGCCTGGAGTGTCGGCGCGACAGGGCGTGAAAAACTGTTTTTT. It translates to CAWSVGATGREKLFF.

In this sample, this clone turned up once. The V and J genes are TRBV20-1 and TRBJ2-5; 9 nucleotides match TRBD2. This CDR3 has 15 residues. J gave up 5 bases and V 3 bases, and 10 bases lay outside the gene matches. CDR1 DFQATT and CDR2 SNEGSKA come from the germline V gene (reference sequence). CDR3 nucleotides: TGCAGTGCTAGTCCCGCTAGCGGGGTGGGCGAGACCCAGTACTTC. Encoded protein: CSASPASGVGETQYF.

This chain links TRBV7-6 with TRBJ2-7; maybe TRBD2 (7 bases). The CDR3 totals 13 residues. Germline CDR1 reads SGHVS; CDR2 reads FNYEAQ. Trimming pared 5 bases from V and 12 bases from J, leaving 20 bases between. As DNA, the CDR3 is TGTGCCAGCAGCCTTGGAAGGGGGGGGTTTTGGTACTTC. This translates into CASSLGRGGFWYF.

The V call is TRBV30, the J call TRBJ2-5; D is possibly TRBD2 (6 bases). Trimming shortened V by 2 bases and J by 3 bases, and 13 bases separated the two germline ends. The CDR3 contains 14 residues. Germline values: CDR1 GTSNPN, CDR2 SVGIG (reference sequence). This CDR3 reads CAWSSSVAEETQYF. CDR3 DNA: TGTGCCTGGAGTTCTTCGGTAGCGGAAGAGACCCAGTACTTC.

This chain links TRBV6-5 with TRBJ1-5; the match to TRBD1 covers 11 bases. The CDR3 length is 15 residues. The V segment lost 5 bases and the J segment 4 bases; nucleotides outside the gene matches: 4. Germline loops: CDR1 MNHEY, CDR2 SVGAGI. The CDR3 reads CASSHGTGGNQPQHF. The DNA for the CDR3 is TGTGCCAGCAGTCACGGGACAGGGGGGAATCAGCCCCAGCATTTT.

In DNA form, the CDR3 reads TGTGCCACCAGACTCGACAGGAATAATGAAAAACTGTTTTTT. Translating gives CATRLDRNNEKLFF. The chain uses TRBV15 and TRBJ1-4; tentatively, D is TRBD1 (6 bases). Germline V gene lookup returns CDR1 LNHNV and CDR2 YYDKDF (reference sequence). The CDR3 consists of 14 residues. V lost 6 bases and J lost 4, with 12 bases in between.

The rearrangement links TRBV28 to TRBJ2-7; 14 bases fit TRBD2. V lost 9 bases, J lost 3 bases, and 16 bases stayed unmatched. The CDR3 is made up of 18 amino acids. Germline loops: CDR1 MDHEN, CDR2 SYDVKM. CDR3 coding DNA: TGTGCCAGTATATCGACCGGGACTAGCGGGAGAAGGGGCTACGAGCAGTACTTC. Its translation is CASISTGTSGRRGYEQYF.

The chain combines TRBV29-1 with TRBJ1-6; 7 nucleotides match TRBD1. The CDR3 is made up of 13 amino acids. V gave up 7 bases and J gave up 9 bases; unmatched junction bases: 9. CDR1 SQVTM and CDR2 ANQGSEA come from the germline V gene. The CDR3 region is CSAQDRDSSPLHF. The DNA of the CDR3 is TGCAGCGCCCAAGACAGGGACTCTTCACCCCTCCACTTT.